The T cell receptor (beta chain) under discussion was sequenced for a study of T-cell reconstitution after alpha-beta-depleted transplantation in children. There are many counts of this clonotype. Unique molecular identifiers were used in preparing the TCRbeta library. Each CDR3 protein gets one entry after TCRdb re-called the PCR reads with MiXCR. Of almost 500,000 distinct CDR3 sequences in the sample, approximately 13% were seen once. With V trimmed by 4 bases and J by 5 bases, 18 bases remained unmatched. Germline V gene data show CDR1 as LNHNV and CDR2 as YYDKDF (reference sequence). The CDR3 is 20 residues long.

The rearrangement uses TRBV15 and TRBJ2-1; 12 bases line up with TRBD2. The sequence was collected from a human donor who donated a stem cell graft to a child with combined immunodeficiency. The starting material was PBMCs from the stem cell graft donor, obtained from the stem cell graft. This CDR3 reads CATSKSGLAGTLGSDNEQFF. The CDR3, as DNA: TGTGCCACCAGCAAATCTGGACTAGCGGGGACTTTGGGTAGCGACAATGAGCAGTTCTTC.